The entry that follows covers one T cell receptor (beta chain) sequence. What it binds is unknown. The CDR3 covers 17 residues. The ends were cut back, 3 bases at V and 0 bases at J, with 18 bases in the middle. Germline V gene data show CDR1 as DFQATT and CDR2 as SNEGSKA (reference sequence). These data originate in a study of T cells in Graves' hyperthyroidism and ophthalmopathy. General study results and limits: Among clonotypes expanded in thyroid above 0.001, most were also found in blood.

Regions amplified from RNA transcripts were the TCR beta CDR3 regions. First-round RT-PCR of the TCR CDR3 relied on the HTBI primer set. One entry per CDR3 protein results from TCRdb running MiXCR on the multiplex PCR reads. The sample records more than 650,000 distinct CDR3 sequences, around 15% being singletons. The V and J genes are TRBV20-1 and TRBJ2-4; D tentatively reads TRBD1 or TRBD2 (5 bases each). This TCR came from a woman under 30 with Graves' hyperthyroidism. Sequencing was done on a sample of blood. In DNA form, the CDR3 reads TGCAGTGCTAGTTCCGGCCGGGACGGCTTAGCCAAAAACATTCAGTACTTC. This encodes CSASSGRDGLAKNIQYF.